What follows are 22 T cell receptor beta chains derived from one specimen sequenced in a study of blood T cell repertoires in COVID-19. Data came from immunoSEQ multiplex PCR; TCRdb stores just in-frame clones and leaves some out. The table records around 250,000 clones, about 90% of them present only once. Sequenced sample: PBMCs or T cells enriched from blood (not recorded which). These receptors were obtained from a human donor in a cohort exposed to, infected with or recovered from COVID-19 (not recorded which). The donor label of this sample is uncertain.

This CDR3 is CASSSQGASYEQYF. In nucleotides, the CDR3 is TGTGCCAGCAGCTCCCAGGGGGCTTCCTACGAGCAGTACTTC. This chain joins TRBV7-8 and TRBJ2-7; the match to TRBD1 covers 8 bases. V lost 4 bases and J lost 1; bases outside the gene matches: 3. The germline CDR1 and CDR2 sequences are SGHVS and FQNEAQ. This CDR3 has 14 residues.

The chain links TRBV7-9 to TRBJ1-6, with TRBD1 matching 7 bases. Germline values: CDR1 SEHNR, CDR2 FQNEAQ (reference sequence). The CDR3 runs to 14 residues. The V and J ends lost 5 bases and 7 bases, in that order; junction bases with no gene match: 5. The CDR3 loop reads CASSTGTVNSPLHF. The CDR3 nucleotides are TGTGCCAGCAGCACCGGGACAGTGAATTCACCCCTCCACTTT.

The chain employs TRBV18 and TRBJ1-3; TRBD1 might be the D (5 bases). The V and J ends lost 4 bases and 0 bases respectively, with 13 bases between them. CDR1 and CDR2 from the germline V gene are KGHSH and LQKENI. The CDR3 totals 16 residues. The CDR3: CASSRDRTDSGNTIYF. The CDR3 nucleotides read TGTGCCAGCTCACGCGACAGAACGGACTCTGGAAACACCATATATTTT.

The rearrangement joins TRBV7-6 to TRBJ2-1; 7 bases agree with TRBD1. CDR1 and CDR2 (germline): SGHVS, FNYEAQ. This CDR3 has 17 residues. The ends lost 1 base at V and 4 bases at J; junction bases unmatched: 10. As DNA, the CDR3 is TGTGCCAGCAGCTTAGGCTTTAGGGGGCGCCTATACAATGAGCAGTTCTTC. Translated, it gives CASSLGFRGRLYNEQFF.

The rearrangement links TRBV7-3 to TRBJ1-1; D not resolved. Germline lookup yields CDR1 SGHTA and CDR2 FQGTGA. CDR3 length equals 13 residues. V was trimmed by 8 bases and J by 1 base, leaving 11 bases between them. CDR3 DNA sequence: TGTGCCAGCTCGGAGAGGGAGAACACTGAAGCTTTCTTT. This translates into CASSERENTEAFF.

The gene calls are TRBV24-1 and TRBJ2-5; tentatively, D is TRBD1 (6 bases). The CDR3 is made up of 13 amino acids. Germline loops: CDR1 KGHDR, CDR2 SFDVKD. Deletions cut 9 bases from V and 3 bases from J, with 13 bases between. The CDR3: CATGGTGKETQYF. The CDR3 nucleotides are TGTGCCACCGGAGGCACAGGGAAAGAGACCCAGTACTTC.

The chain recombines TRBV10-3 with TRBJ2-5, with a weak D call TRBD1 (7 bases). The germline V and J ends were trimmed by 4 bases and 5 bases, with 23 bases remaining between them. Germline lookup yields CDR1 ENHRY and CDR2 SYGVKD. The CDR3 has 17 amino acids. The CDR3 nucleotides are TGTGCCATCAGTGCCATCCAAGGAGGGGGCAGGTTGGAGACCCAGTACTTC. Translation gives CAISAIQGGGRLETQYF.

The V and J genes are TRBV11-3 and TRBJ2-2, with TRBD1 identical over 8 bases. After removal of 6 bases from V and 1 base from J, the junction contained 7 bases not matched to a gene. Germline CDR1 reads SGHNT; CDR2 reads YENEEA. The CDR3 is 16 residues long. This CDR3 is CASSFEGTGNTGELFF. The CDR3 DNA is TGTGCCAGCAGTTTTGAGGGGACAGGGAACACCGGGGAGCTGTTTTTT.

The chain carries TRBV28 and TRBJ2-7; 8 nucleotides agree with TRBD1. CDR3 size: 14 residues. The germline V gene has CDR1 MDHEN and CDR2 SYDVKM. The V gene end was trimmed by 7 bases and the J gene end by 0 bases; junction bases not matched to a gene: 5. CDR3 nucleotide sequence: TGTGCCAGCACAGACAGGGGCAACTCCTACGAGCAGTACTTC. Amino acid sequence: CASTDRGNSYEQYF.

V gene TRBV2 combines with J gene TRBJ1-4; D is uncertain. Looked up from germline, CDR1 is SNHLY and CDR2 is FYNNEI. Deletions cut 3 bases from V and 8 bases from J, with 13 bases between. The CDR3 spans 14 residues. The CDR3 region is CASSDGREGEKLFF. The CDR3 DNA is TGTGCCAGCAGTGATGGTAGGGAGGGAGAAAAACTGTTTTTT.

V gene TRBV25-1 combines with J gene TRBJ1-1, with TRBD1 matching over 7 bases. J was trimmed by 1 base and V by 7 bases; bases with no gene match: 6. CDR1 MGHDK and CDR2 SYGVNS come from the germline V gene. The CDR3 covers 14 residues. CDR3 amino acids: CASTGTGANTEAFF. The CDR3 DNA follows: TGTGCCAGCACGGGAACAGGGGCGAACACTGAAGCTTTCTTT.

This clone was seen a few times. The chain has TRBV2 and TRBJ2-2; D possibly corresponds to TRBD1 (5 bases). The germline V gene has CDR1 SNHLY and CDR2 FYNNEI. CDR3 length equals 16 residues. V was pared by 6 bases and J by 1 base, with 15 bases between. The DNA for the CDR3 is TGTGCCAGCAGACCCCACCGGACACTGAACACCGGGGAGCTGTTTTTT. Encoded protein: CASRPHRTLNTGELFF.

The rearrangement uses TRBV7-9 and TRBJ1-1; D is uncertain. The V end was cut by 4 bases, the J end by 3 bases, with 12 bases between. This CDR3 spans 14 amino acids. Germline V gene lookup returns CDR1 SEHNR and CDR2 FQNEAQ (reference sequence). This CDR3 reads CASSSGRGDTEAFF. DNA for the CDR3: TGTGCCAGCAGCTCCGGAAGAGGCGACACTGAAGCTTTCTTT. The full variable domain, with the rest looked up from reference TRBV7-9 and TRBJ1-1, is DTGVSQNPRHKITKRGQNVTFRCDPISEHNRLYWYRQTLGQGPEFLTYFQNEAQLEKSRLLSDRFSAERPKGSFSTLEIQRTEQGDSAMYLCASSSGRGDTEAFFGQGTRLTVV.

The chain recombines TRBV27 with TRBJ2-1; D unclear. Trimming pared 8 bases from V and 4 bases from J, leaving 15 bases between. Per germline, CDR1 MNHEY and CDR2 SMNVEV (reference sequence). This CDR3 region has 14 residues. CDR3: CASSPLAAYNEQFF. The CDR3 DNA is TGTGCCAGCTCCCCGTTGGCGGCATACAATGAGCAGTTCTTC.

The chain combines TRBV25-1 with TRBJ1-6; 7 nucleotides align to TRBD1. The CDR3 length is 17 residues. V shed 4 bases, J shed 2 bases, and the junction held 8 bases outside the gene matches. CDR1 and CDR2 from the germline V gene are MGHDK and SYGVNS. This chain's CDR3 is CASSGKAQGAYNSPLHF. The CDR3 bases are TGTGCCAGCAGTGGGAAGGCCCAGGGGGCCTATAATTCACCCCTCCACTTT.

CDR3 protein: CASSPPGTFGYTF. The DNA for the CDR3 is TGTGCCAGCAGTCCCCCCGGGACTTTTGGCTACACCTTC. This rearrangement joins TRBV6-5 to TRBJ1-2; TRBD1 might be the D (5 bases). The CDR3 runs 13 residues. The V and J ends lost 5 bases and 7 bases respectively, with 14 bases between them. Germline loops: CDR1 MNHEY, CDR2 SVGAGI.

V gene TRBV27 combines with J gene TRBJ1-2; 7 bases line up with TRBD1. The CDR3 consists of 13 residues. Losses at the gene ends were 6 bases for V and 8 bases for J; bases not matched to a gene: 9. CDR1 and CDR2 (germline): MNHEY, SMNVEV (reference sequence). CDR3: CASRPTGQNGYTF. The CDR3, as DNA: TGTGCCAGCAGACCGACAGGGCAGAACGGCTACACCTTC.

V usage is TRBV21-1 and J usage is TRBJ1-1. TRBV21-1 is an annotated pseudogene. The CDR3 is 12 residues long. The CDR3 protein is CASSNLAERAFF. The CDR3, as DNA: TGTGCCAGCAGCAATTTGGCGGAAAGAGCTTTCTTT.

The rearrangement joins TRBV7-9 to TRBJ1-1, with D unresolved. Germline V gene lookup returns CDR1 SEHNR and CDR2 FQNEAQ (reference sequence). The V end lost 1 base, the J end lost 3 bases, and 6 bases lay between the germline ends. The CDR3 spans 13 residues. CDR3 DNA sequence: TGTGCCAGCAGCTTAGTAGCAGACACTGAAGCTTTCTTT. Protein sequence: CASSLVADTEAFF.

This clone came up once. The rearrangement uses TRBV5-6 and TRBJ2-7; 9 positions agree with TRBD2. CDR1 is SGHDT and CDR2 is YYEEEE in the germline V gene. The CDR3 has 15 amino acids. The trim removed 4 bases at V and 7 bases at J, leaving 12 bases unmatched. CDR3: CASSHRPSGVDEQYF. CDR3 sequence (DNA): TGTGCCAGCAGCCACAGGCCTAGCGGGGTTGATGAGCAGTACTTC.

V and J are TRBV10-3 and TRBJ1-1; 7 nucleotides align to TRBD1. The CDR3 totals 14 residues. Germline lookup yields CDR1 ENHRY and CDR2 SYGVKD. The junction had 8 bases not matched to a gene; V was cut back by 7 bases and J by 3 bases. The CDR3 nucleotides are TGTGCCATCAAGGACAGGAGACCGGACACTGAAGCTTTCTTT. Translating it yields CAIKDRRPDTEAFF.

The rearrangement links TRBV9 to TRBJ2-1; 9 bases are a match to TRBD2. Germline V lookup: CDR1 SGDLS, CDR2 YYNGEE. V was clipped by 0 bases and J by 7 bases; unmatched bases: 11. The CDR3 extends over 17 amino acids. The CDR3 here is CASSVAAGGGAGNEQFF. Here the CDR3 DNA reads TGTGCCAGCAGCGTAGCGGCAGGCGGGGGGGCTGGAAATGAGCAGTTCTTC.